The 32 T cell receptor beta chains listed next were all sequenced from one sample in a study of shared clonotypes between healthy human individuals. The data were produced by immunoSEQ multiplex PCR, yet TCRdb's version contains in-frame clones alone and is incomplete. Among some 2,400,000 clones listed, more than 90% were seen once. Input material: naive CD4+ T cells sorted from blood. Documented subset: CD45RA+ positively selected. Every receptor here comes from a man aged 18 to 30 in good health.

The chain couples TRBV7-9 to TRBJ2-3, with TRBD2 matching over 13 bases. The CDR3 has 17 residues. Germline trimming cut 4 bases from V and 5 bases from J; bases unmatched to any gene: 9. Germline V CDR1 and CDR2: SEHNR, FQNEAQ (reference sequence). The CDR3 region is CASSSTGTSGVGDTQYF. The CDR3 coding sequence is TGTGCCAGCAGCTCCACCGGGACTAGCGGGGTTGGAGATACGCAGTATTTT.

The rearrangement joins TRBV10-3 to TRBJ1-1; D is uncertain. Trimming took 6 bases from V and 3 from J, leaving 11 bases between them. Germline CDR1 ENHRY, CDR2 SYGVKD. The CDR3 is made up of 13 amino acids. DNA of the CDR3: TGTGCCATCAGGGCGTCGGGTGACACTGAAGCTTTCTTT. Protein product: CAIRASGDTEAFF.

The CDR3 DNA reads TGTGCCAGCAGTAGAGGGAGGTTCACAGATACGCAGTATTTT. Its translation: CASSRGRFTDTQYF. V usage is TRBV27 and J usage is TRBJ2-3; TRBD2 is a possible D gene (6 bases). V dropped 5 bases and J dropped 2 bases, with 11 bases sitting between them. This CDR3 has 14 amino acids. CDR1 and CDR2 from the germline V gene are MNHEY and SMNVEV (reference sequence).

As DNA, the CDR3 is TGTGCCAGCAGGCCCGGACAGTGGGGCAATCAGCCCCAGCATTTT. Residues: CASRPGQWGNQPQHF. The chain uses TRBV6-6 and TRBJ1-5, with a weak D call TRBD1 (6 bases). The CDR3 length is 15 residues. The V and J ends lost 6 bases and 2 bases respectively, with 14 bases between them. CDR1 MNHNY and CDR2 SVGAGI come from the germline V gene (reference sequence).

The chain joins TRBV27 to TRBJ2-2; D is perhaps TRBD2 (7 bases). From germline, CDR1 is MNHEY and CDR2 SMNVEV (reference sequence). V lost 1 base to trimming and J lost 4 bases, with 13 bases between them. This CDR3 region has 16 residues. The CDR3: CASSLLGGLVTGELFF. In DNA form, the CDR3 reads TGTGCCAGCAGTTTATTGGGGGGGCTGGTCACCGGGGAGCTGTTTTTT.

The rearrangement links TRBV6-5 to TRBJ1-1; D possibly corresponds to TRBD1 (5 bases). V was pared by 0 bases and J by 9 bases, with 20 bases between. Germline V gives CDR1 MNHEY, CDR2 SVGAGI. The CDR3 contains 16 residues. CDR3 DNA: TGTGCCAGCAGTTACTCCCCGGGGGAGGGTTTCGACCAAGCTTTCTTT. It specifies CASSYSPGEGFDQAFF.

CDR3 amino acids: CASSTQGQGFFNSPLHF. CDR3 in DNA: TGTGCCAGCAGCACCCAAGGACAGGGGTTCTTCAATTCACCCCTCCACTTT. The chain recombines TRBV13 with TRBJ1-6; 9 nucleotides line up with TRBD1. The CDR3 is made up of 17 amino acids. Germline V gives CDR1 PRHDT, CDR2 FYEKMQ (reference sequence). Unmatched junction bases numbered 12, after V lost 5 bases and J lost 7 bases. Based on the CDR3 plus reference TRBV13 and TRBJ1-6, the full variable domain is AAGVIQSPRHLIKEKRETATLKCYPIPRHDTVYWYQQGPGQDPQFLISFYEKMQSDKGSIPDRFSAQQFSDYHSELNMSSLELGDSALYFCASSTQGQGFFNSPLHFGNGTRLTVT.

The chain joins TRBV29-1 to TRBJ2-7, with D perhaps matching TRBD2 (5 bases). The CDR3 loop spans 12 amino acids. Germline lookup yields CDR1 SQVTM and CDR2 ANQGSEA. The V and J ends lost 7 bases and 0 bases respectively, with 10 bases between them. In DNA, the CDR3 is TGCAGCGCAAGACTAAGCTCCTACGAGCAGTACTTC. It codes for CSARLSSYEQYF.

The V gene is TRBV6-6, the J gene TRBJ2-4, with 10 positions matching TRBD1. J gave up 7 bases and V 2 bases, and 2 bases lay outside the gene matches. Germline CDR1 is MNHNY and CDR2 is SVGAGI (reference sequence). This CDR3 has 14 amino acids. CDR3 amino acids: CASSYGDRGNIQYF. The CDR3 coding sequence is TGTGCCAGCAGTTACGGGGACAGGGGTAACATTCAGTACTTC.

The chain joins TRBV7-8 to TRBJ2-2; D is unclear. The CDR3 contains 16 residues. Germline V CDR1 and CDR2: SGHVS, FQNEAQ. Trimming cost V 1 base and J 0 bases, with 9 bases left between them. The DNA of the CDR3 is TGTGCCAGCAGCTTAGTTCCAAGGGCGAACACCGGGGAGCTGTTTTTT. Protein sequence: CASSLVPRANTGELFF. The entire variable domain, with the rest obtained from reference TRBV7-8 and TRBJ2-2, is as follows: GAGVSQSPRYKVAKRGQDVALRCDPISGHVSLFWYQQALGQGPEFLTYFQNEAQLDKSGLPSDRFFAERPEGSVSTLKIQRTQQEDSAVYLCASSLVPRANTGELFFGEGSRLTVL.

The V call is TRBV2, the J call TRBJ2-5, with D possibly being TRBD1 or TRBD2 (5 bases each). The CDR3 has 16 residues. V was shortened by 0 bases and J by 0 bases, with 11 bases between the two germline ends. Germline V CDR1 and CDR2: SNHLY, FYNNEI. This CDR3 reads CASSEAPGPNQETQYF. DNA for the CDR3: TGTGCCAGCAGTGAAGCCCCGGGACCGAACCAAGAGACCCAGTACTTC.

As to this clone: Other DNA sequences in the same sample also yield this CDR3. The chain is built from TRBV6-5 and TRBJ2-7, with 12 nucleotides matching TRBD2. Germline CDR1 and CDR2: MNHEY and SVGAGI. The CDR3 covers 14 residues. V was pared by 5 bases and J by 2 bases, with 1 base of the junction left unmatched. In nucleotides, the CDR3 is TGTGCCAGCAGTCGACTAGCGGGGGCCTACGAGCAGTACTTC. Protein sequence: CASSRLAGAYEQYF.

The chain links TRBV2 to TRBJ1-1; tentatively, D is TRBD1 (5 bases). V shed 4 bases and J shed 5 bases, with 14 bases lying between them. The CDR3 extends over 14 amino acids. Per germline, CDR1 SNHLY and CDR2 FYNNEI. The CDR3, as DNA: TGTGCCAGCAGTGTTGGAGGGGATAATACTGAAGCTTTCTTT. Translated, it gives CASSVGGDNTEAFF.

CDR3 nucleotide sequence: TGCGCCAGCAGCTTGGTCGTTAGTGGGACAGGGGATTGGACCCAGTACTTC. Translation gives CASSLVVSGTGDWTQYF. The chain uses TRBV5-1 and TRBJ2-5, with 10 bases matching TRBD1. The germline V gene has CDR1 SGHRS and CDR2 YFSETQ. The CDR3 runs 17 residues. The V and J ends lost 0 bases and 7 bases, in that order; junction bases with no gene match: 12.

The rearrangement links TRBV10-2 to TRBJ2-1; TRBD1 aligns across 10 bases. Germline CDR1 reads WSHSY; CDR2 reads SAAADI. V trimming: 2 bases; J trimming: 2 bases; junction bases outside the gene matches: 0. This CDR3 comprises 15 residues. DNA for the CDR3: TGCGCCAGCAGTGAGGGACAGGGGGCCTACAATGAGCAGTTCTTC. Amino acid sequence: CASSEGQGAYNEQFF.

This chain joins TRBV27 and TRBJ1-5; possibly TRBD1 for D (6 bases). Germline V lookup: CDR1 MNHEY, CDR2 SMNVEV (reference sequence). V shed 5 bases and J shed 1 base, with 18 bases lying between them. The CDR3 runs to 17 residues. The CDR3 DNA reads as TGTGCCAGCAGTCCAAGAACAGGGTTCCAAAGCAATCAGCCCCAGCATTTT. Translated: CASSPRTGFQSNQPQHF.

This clone was recorded once. The chain's CDR3 is CASSFQGGNTGELFF. The CDR3 DNA reads as TGTGCCAGCAGTTTCCAAGGGGGTAACACCGGGGAGCTGTTTTTT. The gene calls are TRBV6-1 and TRBJ2-2; weak D call: TRBD1 (6 bases). The V end lost 5 bases, the J end lost 2 bases, and 12 bases lay between the germline ends. The CDR3 sequence is 15 residues long. Germline CDR1 and CDR2: MNHNS and SASEGT.

J is TRBJ2-7 and V is TRBV7-2, with D possibly being TRBD2 (6 bases). The ends were cut back, 7 bases at V and 0 bases at J, with 16 bases in the middle. This CDR3 comprises 15 residues. Per germline, CDR1 SGHTA and CDR2 FQGNSA. The CDR3 here is CASNGRGWDSYEQYF. The CDR3 DNA follows: TGTGCCAGCAACGGGAGAGGGTGGGACTCCTACGAGCAGTACTTC.

Details on this clone: Different DNA sequences within this sample yield the same CDR3. The rearrangement joins TRBV20-1 to TRBJ1-2, with TRBD1 as a possible D gene (5 bases). V was trimmed by 6 bases and J by 5 bases, leaving 7 bases between them. Germline loops: CDR1 DFQATT, CDR2 SNEGSKA (reference sequence). The CDR3 sequence is 10 residues long. The CDR3 region has the DNA TGCAGTGCGACAGCGTATGGCTACACCTTC. Translation gives CSATAYGYTF.

The rearrangement links TRBV6-1 to TRBJ2-7; D is perhaps TRBD1 or TRBD2 (5 bases each). From germline, CDR1 is MNHNS and CDR2 SASEGT. V was trimmed by 11 bases and J by 3 bases, leaving 14 bases between them. This CDR3 has 12 amino acids. The CDR3, as DNA: TGTGCCGGGGGATTTACTAGCTACGAGCAGTACTTC. It yields the protein CAGGFTSYEQYF.

The J gene is TRBJ1-1, the V gene TRBV27, with a tentative D call TRBD1 (5 bases). The V gene lost 2 bases and the J gene lost 1 base, with 17 bases spanning the gap. Germline V gene sequence: CDR1 MNHEY, CDR2 SMNVEV (reference sequence). CDR3 length equals 17 residues. In DNA, the CDR3 is TGTGCCAGCAGTTTAAGAGGGGTATGGTTGGGGAACACTGAAGCTTTCTTT. As protein: CASSLRGVWLGNTEAFF.

The chain recombines TRBV18 with TRBJ1-2; D call uncertain. V was trimmed by 3 bases and J by 0 bases, leaving 17 bases between them. The CDR3 loop spans 17 amino acids. Germline V CDR1 and CDR2: KGHSH, LQKENI. As DNA, the CDR3 is TGTGCCAGCTCACCGTATCCTTATCTTTCTACTAACTATGGCTACACCTTC. Amino acids: CASSPYPYLSTNYGYTF.

The V and J genes are TRBV11-2 and TRBJ1-5, with 9 bases that match TRBD1. Germline CDR1 is SGHAT and CDR2 is FQNNGV. CDR3 length: 15 residues. Germline trimming cut 2 bases from V and 7 bases from J; bases unmatched to any gene: 6. CDR3 protein: CASSLSGTGIQPQHF. CDR3 DNA: TGTGCCAGCAGCTTATCTGGGACAGGGATACAGCCCCAGCATTTT.

The chain is built from TRBV5-6 and TRBJ1-4; D remains unclear. Germline lookup yields CDR1 SGHDT and CDR2 YYEEEE. This CDR3 has 14 amino acids. V was clipped by 1 base and J by 8 bases, with 12 bases between them. DNA for the CDR3: TGTGCCAGCAGCTTGCCGCTGACTGGGGAAAAACTGTTTTTT. Encoded protein: CASSLPLTGEKLFF.

This clone was detected once. Sequence at one end of the junction differs from germline and may be a read error. This chain links TRBV7-9 with TRBJ2-7; unclear D gene. Germline V lookup: CDR1 SEHNR, CDR2 FQNEAQ (reference sequence). This CDR3 has 11 amino acids. The CDR3 is CASSPLKRLNF. In DNA, the CDR3 is TGTGCCAGCAGCCCCCTCAAGAGACTTAACTTC.

This rearrangement joins TRBV7-8 to TRBJ2-1, with D perhaps matching TRBD1 or TRBD2 (6 bases each). CDR1 SGHVS and CDR2 FQNEAQ come from the germline V gene. Trimming took 0 bases from V and 6 from J, leaving 18 bases between them. This CDR3 comprises 17 residues. CDR3 DNA sequence: TGTGCCAGCAGCTTAGCCCCCTTCCTAGAGGGGGGCAATGAGCAGTTCTTC. Amino acid sequence: CASSLAPFLEGGNEQFF.

This chain uses TRBV15 with TRBJ1-2; 9 positions match TRBD1. The CDR3 consists of 16 residues. V trimming: 0 bases; J trimming: 3 bases; junction bases outside the gene matches: 5. Germline values: CDR1 LNHNV, CDR2 YYDKDF (reference sequence). As DNA, the CDR3 is TGTGCCACCAGCAGAGAGAGGGGACAGGGAGACTATGGCTACACCTTC. Translated: CATSRERGQGDYGYTF.

The chain uses TRBV14 and TRBJ1-1; no clear D. CDR1 and CDR2 (germline): SGHDN, FVKESK. The CDR3 is 13 amino acids. V gave up 1 base and J gave up 6 bases, with 9 bases separating them. The CDR3 coding sequence is TGTGCCAGCAGCCAAGTGGGAGGAGCTGAAGCTTTCTTT. It yields the protein CASSQVGGAEAFF.

This clone appeared a single time. The CDR3 sequence is CASSENWGALGEQYF. The CDR3 DNA reads as TGTGCCAGCAGTGAAAATTGGGGGGCCTTAGGGGAGCAGTACTTC. J is TRBJ2-7 and V is TRBV6-1, with D tentatively TRBD1 or TRBD2 (6 bases each). This CDR3 region has 15 residues. V was clipped by 2 bases and J by 7 bases, with 18 bases between them. Per the germline V gene, CDR1 is MNHNS and CDR2 is SASEGT.

This chain connects TRBV6-5 to TRBJ2-7; 7 bases fit TRBD1. The CDR3 runs to 16 residues. V lost 4 bases, J lost 0 bases, and 9 bases stayed unmatched. The germline V gene encodes CDR1 MNHEY and CDR2 SVGAGI. Written as DNA, the CDR3 is TGTGCCAGCAGTTTCGCCTCCGGGACAGTCTCCTACGAGCAGTACTTC. Translated, it gives CASSFASGTVSYEQYF.

The V gene is TRBV2, the J gene TRBJ1-2, with D tentatively TRBD1 (6 bases). Germline V CDR1 and CDR2: SNHLY, FYNNEI. Between the trimmed V and J ends, which lost 4 bases and 4 bases, there was a span of 22 bases. CDR3 length: 17 amino acids. CDR3 residues: CASSVISSTGSSYGYTF. CDR3 in DNA: TGTGCCAGCAGTGTAATCTCATCCACAGGGTCCAGCTATGGCTACACCTTC.

The chain couples TRBV29-1 to TRBJ2-7, with 7 bases lining up with TRBD1. Germline V gene lookup returns CDR1 SQVTM and CDR2 ANQGSEA. The CDR3 consists of 11 residues. Trimming took 4 bases from V and 3 from J; bases not matched to a gene: 0. The CDR3 sequence is CSVAGGYEQYF. As DNA, the CDR3 is TGCAGCGTTGCAGGGGGCTACGAGCAGTACTTC.